This T cell receptor (beta chain) was identified during a study of shared clonotypes between healthy human individuals. Clones were read by immunoSEQ multiplex PCR, and TCRdb kept only the in-frame ones, dropping some. Altogether millions of clones are present, more than 80% being singletons, with the ten largest covering over 0.12%. A split of CD4+ cells into CD45RA+ naive and CD45RA-negative memory subsets was performed. This receptor was taken from a man aged 18-30 years in good health. Material for sequencing was naive CD4+ T cells sorted from blood. Sample subset: CD45RA+ positively selected.

The DNA of the CDR3 is TGTGCCAGCAGTAGGGGGGACATTCCTGAAGCTTTCTTT. Its translation: CASSRGDIPEAFF. The gene calls are TRBV6-1 and TRBJ1-1; maybe TRBD1 (6 bases). The V and J ends lost 5 bases and 6 bases respectively, with 13 bases between them. There are 13 residues in the CDR3. From germline, CDR1 is MNHNS and CDR2 SASEGT.